Below are 23 T cell receptor beta chains sequenced from a single sample in a study of shared T cell receptors in the human thymus. TCRdb's table, derived via immunoSEQ multiplex PCR, lists solely in-frame clones and lacks some. Of some 760,000 clones in the sample, roughly 85% are singletons; the top ten hold approximately 0.01%. The same sample was also studied in work on human thymus T cells.

The sequenced sample was thymocytes. The receptors derive from a girl under two years old with a congenital heart defect.

The CDR3 DNA is TGTGCCAGCAGTTACTTCGGAGACAGGGAGACAGATACGCAGTATTTT. It yields the protein CASSYFGDRETDTQYF. The chain uses TRBV6-5 and TRBJ2-3, with 7 bases that match TRBD1. The CDR3 sequence is 16 residues long. The V gene end was trimmed by 1 base and the J gene end by 3 bases; junction bases not matched to a gene: 7. The germline V gene has CDR1 MNHEY and CDR2 SVGAGI.

The chain combines TRBV27 with TRBJ2-3, with D maybe TRBD1 (6 bases). Germline loops: CDR1 MNHEY, CDR2 SMNVEV (reference sequence). The CDR3 is made up of 12 amino acids. Trimming cost V 7 bases and J 4 bases, with 9 bases left between them. CDR3 amino acids: CASTRTADTQYF. The CDR3 DNA sequence: TGTGCCAGCACCCGGACAGCAGATACGCAGTATTTT.

This chain connects TRBV10-1 to TRBJ2-7, with a weak D call TRBD2 (6 bases). The CDR3 has 15 amino acids. In germline, CDR1 is WNHNN, CDR2 SYGVQD (reference sequence). Trimming left V 6 bases short and J 2 bases short, with 17 bases between. The CDR3, as DNA: TGCGCCAGCAGAAAGGTCGGGGGTACTACCTACGAGCAGTACTTC. Its translation is CASRKVGGTTYEQYF.

The chain couples TRBV4-1 to TRBJ1-3; the D gene is possibly TRBD1 (6 bases). Germline V lookup: CDR1 MGHRA, CDR2 YSYEKL. The CDR3 extends over 16 amino acids. Trimming removed 3 bases from V and 4 bases from J, with 16 bases in between. CDR3 loop: CASSHLTGPTGNTIYF. As DNA, the CDR3 is TGCGCCAGCAGCCATCTAACAGGGCCAACGGGAAACACCATATATTTT.

This clone showed up just once. The genes are TRBV15 and TRBJ1-1, with TRBD1 as a possible D gene (6 bases). The CDR3 covers 16 residues. Germline loops: CDR1 LNHNV, CDR2 YYDKDF (reference sequence). Trimming removed 2 bases from V and 0 bases from J, with 13 bases in between. The CDR3 region is CATSRSPGQMNTEAFF. DNA of the CDR3: TGTGCCACCAGCAGATCGCCGGGACAAATGAACACTGAAGCTTTCTTT.

As to this clone: Since no conserved phenylalanine or tryptophan closes the CDR3, a read error is the likely cause. The J gene is TRBJ1-6, the V gene TRBV6-4, with 7 bases matching TRBD1. There are 14 residues in the CDR3. The junction had 5 bases not matched to a gene; V was cut back by 4 bases and J by 8 bases. The germline gives CDR1 MRHNA, CDR2 SNTAGT. The CDR3 sequence is CASSGDRGDSPLHL. CDR3 nucleotides: TGTGCCAGCAGTGGGGACAGAGGTGATTCACCCCTCCACCTT.

V and J are TRBV5-6 and TRBJ2-2; TRBD1 agrees at 7 bases. The CDR3 is 19 residues long. Germline CDR1 SGHDT, CDR2 YYEEEE. Trimming at V came to 4 bases and at J to 3 bases, leaving 18 bases not matched to a gene. The CDR3 loop reads CASSPLNRGPQGDTGELFF. The CDR3 DNA is TGTGCCAGCAGCCCACTAAATAGGGGGCCCCAAGGGGACACCGGGGAGCTGTTTTTT.

The chain has TRBV7-6 and TRBJ2-6; maybe TRBD1 (6 bases). Between the trimmed V and J ends, which lost 7 bases and 0 bases, there was a span of 22 bases. Germline CDR1 SGHVS, CDR2 FNYEAQ. This CDR3 region has 19 residues. The CDR3 DNA sequence: TGTGCCAGCACCGATTCCACAGGGACCTCCAGCTCTGGGGCCAACGTCCTGACTTTC. The encoded protein is CASTDSTGTSSSGANVLTF.

The chain links TRBV6-6 to TRBJ1-2; no reliable D call. CDR3 length equals 14 residues. Germline lookup yields CDR1 MNHNY and CDR2 SVGAGI (reference sequence). V was shortened by 8 bases and J by 0 bases, with 13 bases between the two germline ends. CDR3 DNA: TGTGCCAGCCTACTACGGCATCCTAACTATGGCTACACCTTC. Encoded protein: CASLLRHPNYGYTF.

The J gene is TRBJ1-5, the V gene TRBV15; D remains unclear. The germline V gene encodes CDR1 LNHNV and CDR2 YYDKDF (reference sequence). The CDR3 contains 18 residues. V gave up 5 bases and J gave up 4 bases, with 24 bases separating them. CDR3 amino acids: CATSAYSHYLLKNQPQHF. In DNA form, the CDR3 reads TGTGCCACCAGCGCCTACTCTCACTATCTCCTTAAGAATCAGCCCCAGCATTTT. Full variable domain (outside the CDR3, taken from reference TRBV15 and TRBJ1-5): DAMVIQNPRYQVTQFGKPVTLSCSQTLNHNVMYWYQQKSSQAPKLLFHYYDKDFNNEADTPDNFQSRRPNTSFCFLDIRSPGLGDTAMYLCATSAYSHYLLKNQPQHFGDGTRLSIL.

The chain is built from TRBV6-1 and TRBJ1-3; D possibly corresponds to TRBD1 (5 bases). There are 12 residues in the CDR3. The ends were cut back, 8 bases at V and 9 bases at J, with 14 bases in the middle. Germline CDR1 reads MNHNS; CDR2 reads SASEGT. CDR3 protein: CASEGGETTIYF. Here the CDR3 DNA reads TGTGCCAGCGAGGGAGGGGAGACCACCATATATTTT.

V gene TRBV5-1 combines with J gene TRBJ2-4, with 9 bases that match TRBD1. After removal of 3 bases from V and 5 bases from J, the junction contained 6 bases not matched to a gene. The CDR3 loop spans 15 amino acids. Germline CDR1 is SGHRS and CDR2 is YFSETQ. The CDR3 spells CASSWDRVSENIQYF. DNA for the CDR3: TGCGCCAGCAGCTGGGACAGGGTGTCTGAAAACATTCAGTACTTC.

A word on this clone: At the DNA level, this CDR3 is encoded by other sequences in the same sample as well. The rearrangement uses TRBV15 and TRBJ1-2; 10 bases fit TRBD1. The CDR3 sequence is 16 residues long. CDR1 and CDR2 (germline): LNHNV, YYDKDF (reference sequence). The J segment lost 8 bases and the V segment lost 0 bases, leaving 9 bases of the junction unmatched. The DNA of the CDR3 is TGTGCCACCAGCAGAGACGCAGGACAGGGGGTGAGAGGCTACACCTTC. It codes for CATSRDAGQGVRGYTF.

This clone has a single count. The chain carries TRBV9 and TRBJ1-1, with D maybe TRBD1 (5 bases). The V gene lost 2 bases and the J gene lost 3 bases, with 17 bases spanning the gap. Germline V gene data show CDR1 as SGDLS and CDR2 as YYNGEE. The CDR3 contains 16 residues. CDR3 region: CASSVFTGKVDTEAFF. CDR3 in DNA: TGTGCCAGCAGCGTTTTTACAGGCAAAGTGGACACTGAAGCTTTCTTT.

V gene TRBV4-1 combines with J gene TRBJ2-3, with D possibly matching TRBD2 (7 bases). CDR3 length: 20 amino acids. From germline, CDR1 is MGHRA and CDR2 YSYEKL. With 1 base removed from V and 2 bases from J, the gap between germline ends came to 25 bases. The DNA for the CDR3 is TGCGCCAGCAGCCAAGCGGTCCGGCGAAGGGGGGGGACTAACACAGATACGCAGTATTTT. Protein sequence: CASSQAVRRRGGTNTDTQYF.

This chain links TRBV5-1 with TRBJ2-7; perhaps TRBD2 as D (6 bases). CDR1 is SGHRS and CDR2 is YFSETQ in the germline V gene. V was clipped by 3 bases and J by 3 bases, with 16 bases between them. The CDR3 covers 15 residues. DNA for the CDR3: TGCGCCAGCAGCTCGGGACTCGGGCAGCTCTACGAGCAGTACTTC. Translation: CASSSGLGQLYEQYF.

The table lists this clone with a count of one. V and J are TRBV13 and TRBJ2-1; perhaps TRBD2 as D (7 bases). This CDR3 is built from 16 residues. CDR1 PRHDT and CDR2 FYEKMQ come from the germline V gene (reference sequence). The V and J ends lost 1 base and 5 bases respectively, with 15 bases between them. The CDR3 protein is CASSLEGGGPDNEQFF. CDR3 coding DNA: TGTGCCAGCAGCTTAGAGGGCGGGGGCCCCGACAATGAGCAGTTCTTC.

The CDR3 loop is CASSQGQPSYEQYF. In DNA form, the CDR3 reads TGCGCCAGCAGCCAGGGACAGCCTTCCTACGAGCAGTACTTC. The chain recombines TRBV5-1 with TRBJ2-7, with 7 bases that match TRBD1. V shed 4 bases and J 1 base; nucleotides not matched to a gene: 5. Germline V gene data show CDR1 as SGHRS and CDR2 as YFSETQ. This CDR3 region has 14 residues.

The V call is TRBV4-3, the J call TRBJ1-5, with D perhaps TRBD1 (5 bases). Germline assignment: CDR1 LGHNA and CDR2 YSLEER. V lost 3 bases and J 3 bases, leaving 12 bases between the germline ends. The CDR3 totals 15 residues. Written as DNA, the CDR3 is TGCGCCAGCAGCCAGGATTGGGACTTCAATCAGCCCCAGCATTTT. As protein: CASSQDWDFNQPQHF.

This clone was counted only a few times. The J gene is TRBJ2-7, the V gene TRBV6-1, with a tentative D call TRBD1 (5 bases). The germline V gene encodes CDR1 MNHNS and CDR2 SASEGT. Trimming took off 7 bases at V and 3 bases at J, with 13 bases between the two ends. CDR3 length: 13 residues. CDR3 loop: CASTPTVNYEQYF. The CDR3 coding sequence is TGTGCCAGCACCCCGACAGTCAACTACGAGCAGTACTTC.

This chain uses TRBV9 with TRBJ2-7; no firm D call. Per germline, CDR1 SGDLS and CDR2 YYNGEE. The V and J ends lost 4 bases and 3 bases respectively, with 17 bases between them. The CDR3 consists of 15 residues. This chain's CDR3 is CASSRAKIAYYEQYF. The DNA for the CDR3 is TGTGCCAGCAGCCGCGCCAAGATTGCTTACTACGAGCAGTACTTC.

The CDR3 region is CASSQDRARGTTNYGYTF. Written as DNA, the CDR3 is TGTGCCAGCAGCCAAGATAGGGCCAGGGGGACCACTAACTATGGCTACACCTTC. The chain combines TRBV14 with TRBJ1-2; 7 nucleotides match TRBD1. The V gene's germline CDR1 is SGHDN and CDR2 FVKESK. This CDR3 region has 18 residues. Unmatched junction bases numbered 10, after V lost 0 bases and J lost 0 bases.

Concerning this clone itself: At one boundary the junction diverges from the germline segment, which might be a read error. This rearrangement joins TRBV5-1 to TRBJ1-3, with D unclear. The CDR3 has 13 amino acids. The V gene's germline CDR1 is SGHRS and CDR2 YFSETQ. CDR3 sequence reads: CASRSGSGNAIYF. In DNA, the CDR3 is TGCGCCAGCAGGTCGGGTTCGGGAAACGCCATATATTTT.